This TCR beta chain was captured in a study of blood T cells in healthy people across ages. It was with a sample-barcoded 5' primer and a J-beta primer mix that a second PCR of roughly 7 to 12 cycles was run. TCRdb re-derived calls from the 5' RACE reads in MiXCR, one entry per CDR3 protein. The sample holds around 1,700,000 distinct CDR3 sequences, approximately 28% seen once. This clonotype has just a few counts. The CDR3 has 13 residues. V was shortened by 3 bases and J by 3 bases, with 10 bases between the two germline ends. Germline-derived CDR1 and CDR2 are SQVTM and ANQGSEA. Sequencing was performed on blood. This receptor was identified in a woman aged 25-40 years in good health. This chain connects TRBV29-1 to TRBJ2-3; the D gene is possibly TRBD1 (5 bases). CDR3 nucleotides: TGCAGCGTTGAGAAGGGGCGGACAGATACGCAGTATTTT. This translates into CSVEKGRTDTQYF.